This TCR beta chain stems from a study of OX40 agonist ivuxolimab in advanced cancers. About the research overall: Head and neck, renal cell, melanoma or hepatocellular carcinoma were the cancers that dose-escalation patients had. Study results and limitations: At 0.1 to 3.0 mg/kg, clonal expansion of CD4+ and CD8+ blood T cells had occurred by week 6.

A history of autoimmune disease or systemic immunosuppression excluded patients. J was trimmed by 1 base and V by 4 bases; bases with no gene match: 6. Germline V gene data show CDR1 as SGHDN and CDR2 as FVKESK. The CDR3 extends over 16 amino acids. A note on this clone: As yet, its antigen is unknown.

Profiled with immunoSEQ multiplex PCR; TCRdb holds only in-frame clones, not every one. The data show some 58,000 clones, with around four fifths seen just once and approximately 4% held by the top ten. The rearrangement joins TRBV14 to TRBJ2-4, with 8 bases identical to TRBD1. Material: CD4+ or CD8+ T cells sorted from blood, obtained in a trial of the OX40 agonist ivuxolimab. The source of this sequence is an adult with an advanced solid tumor such as melanoma, head and neck, liver or kidney cancer. The CDR3 coding sequence is TGTGCCAGCAGCCTCGGACAGGGATGGGCCAAAAACATTCAGTACTTC. Protein product: CASSLGQGWAKNIQYF.